The 7 T cell receptor beta chains listed next were all sequenced from one sample in a study of human T cells and chemical hapten exposure. Time point given: patch test 2, 6 weeks after DPC sensitization. Treatment in this sample: therapeutic diphenylcyclopropenone sensitization with weekly scalp DPC. Using its own MiXCR run on the RACE reads, TCRdb lists one record per CDR3 protein. The table records fewer than 80,000 distinct CDR3 sequences, 10% of them present only once. Sequenced here: whole blood, sampled in connection with sensitization to the hapten diphenylcyclopropenone (DPC). The source of these receptors is a woman aged 45-65 years with alopecia areata. Some clones in this sample may be carry-over from other donors' samples.

There are many counts of this clonotype. The V and J genes are TRBV10-3 and TRBJ2-3; TRBD1 matches 8 bases. V dropped 6 bases and J dropped 1; count of bases not matched to a gene: 3. Germline V lookup: CDR1 ENHRY, CDR2 SYGVKD. The CDR3 consists of 14 residues. CDR3 region: CAIRGGQGTDTQYF. DNA for the CDR3: TGTGCCATCAGGGGGGGACAGGGCACAGATACGCAGTATTTT.

This clonotype was found many times. V is TRBV20-1 and J is TRBJ2-5; a weak D match, TRBD2 (6 bases). This CDR3 comprises 16 residues. Germline CDR1 and CDR2: DFQATT and SNEGSKA (reference sequence). Deletions cut 5 bases from V and 4 bases from J, with 23 bases between. The CDR3 reads CSAPRGSGAAGETQYF. CDR3 nucleotide sequence: TGCAGTGCTCCCCGGGGGAGCGGAGCAGCAGGAGAGACCCAGTACTTC.

This clonotype was seen repeatedly, ten times or more. J is TRBJ1-2 and V is TRBV29-1, with D possibly being TRBD1 (6 bases). Germline V CDR1 and CDR2: SQVTM, ANQGSEA. The CDR3 contains 12 residues. The V end lost 7 bases, the J end lost 10 bases, and 19 bases lay between the germline ends. The CDR3 spells CSAFRGEGDYTF. CDR3 coding DNA: TGCAGCGCCTTCAGGGGAGAGGGGGACTACACCTTC. The full variable domain, with the rest looked up from reference TRBV29-1 and TRBJ1-2, is SAVISQKPSRDICQRGTSLTIQCQVDSQVTMMFWYRQQPGQSLTLIATANQGSEATYESGFVIDKFPISRPNLTFSTLTVSNMSPEDSSIYLCSAFRGEGDYTFGSGTRLTVV.

This clonotype was recorded at least ten times. The chain combines TRBV7-9 with TRBJ2-2; 14 positions match TRBD2. The V and J ends lost 3 bases and 5 bases, in that order; junction bases with no gene match: 8. The CDR3 contains 18 residues. CDR1 and CDR2 (germline): SEHNR, FQNEAQ (reference sequence). Written as DNA, the CDR3 is TGTGCCAGCAGCTTCCCGGGACTAGCGGGAGAGAAAACCGGGGAGCTGTTTTTT. Protein: CASSFPGLAGEKTGELFF.

V is TRBV30 and J is TRBJ1-4; no reliable D call. Germline assignment: CDR1 GTSNPN and CDR2 SVGIG (reference sequence). V was trimmed by 2 bases and J by 3 bases, leaving 19 bases between them. The CDR3 runs to 17 residues. This CDR3 is CAWSRFDPPRANEKLFF. CDR3 nucleotides: TGTGCCTGGAGTAGGTTCGACCCCCCGAGGGCTAATGAAAAACTGTTTTTT.

This clonotype was seen a few times. V is TRBV20-1 and J is TRBJ2-3; 11 bases are a match to TRBD2. The CDR3 totals 15 residues. V gave up 5 bases and J gave up 2 bases; unmatched junction bases: 6. The germline V gene has CDR1 DFQATT and CDR2 SNEGSKA (reference sequence). The CDR3 loop reads CSAVRLAGYTDTQYF. The CDR3 coding sequence is TGCAGTGCTGTCCGACTAGCGGGGTACACAGATACGCAGTATTTT.

This chain uses TRBV29-1 with TRBJ2-3, with TRBD1 matching over 9 bases. Trimming at V came to 7 bases and at J to 6 bases, leaving 5 bases not matched to a gene. The CDR3 runs to 12 residues. Germline CDR1 and CDR2: SQVTM and ANQGSEA. CDR3 residues: CSGDRGEDTQYF. The CDR3 DNA follows: TGCAGCGGCGACAGGGGGGAGGATACGCAGTATTTT.